This TCR beta chain was sequenced for a study of regulatory dendritic cells for organ transplantation. Allogeneic regulatory or mature dendritic cells were co-cultured for 5 days with CFSE-labeled sorted T cells at 1:10. Measured with immunoSEQ multiplex PCR; TCRdb has only the in-frame clones, and not every one. Here the sample spans roughly 20,000 clones, over 75% being singletons. V lost 7 bases and J 4 bases, leaving 12 bases between the germline ends. The CDR3 extends over 13 amino acids. Germline assignment: CDR1 MNHEY and CDR2 SMNVEV (reference sequence). Concerning this clone itself: Its antigen is unknown.

This rearrangement joins TRBV27 to TRBJ2-3, with D unclear. The sequence derives from a human donor in good health. The specimen sequenced was naive CD4+ T cells from blood cultured with regulatory dendritic cells. Subset meaning: CD45RA+ naive T cells. The CDR3 DNA reads as TGTGCCAGCAATGGGCCATACTCAGATACGCAGTATTTT. This sequence encodes CASNGPYSDTQYF.